This T cell receptor beta chain was captured in a study of long-term antiretroviral therapy in people with HIV. Study outcomes and limitations: On ART adherence, viral resistance or therapy changes, no data were available. Post-treatment diversity went higher with ART but stayed below transplant donor controls.

The CDR3 runs 16 residues. The germline V gene has CDR1 SGHAT and CDR2 FQNNGV. The junction had 13 bases not matched to a gene; V was cut back by 5 bases and J by 4 bases. Investigators performed immunoSEQ version v3.0 at survey level. Clones were sequenced by immunoSEQ multiplex PCR, and TCRdb holds only the in-frame ones, with some missing. The profile shows 19,000 or so clones, roughly 83% of them singletons. With regard to this clone: The antigen is unknown.

The J gene is TRBJ2-5, the V gene TRBV11-2, with 7 bases fitting TRBD1. The source was unsorted PBMCs, collected 0.9 years after starting antiretroviral therapy. The sequence was obtained from a man between 18 and 29 years old with HIV. The CDR3 here is CASSPGLTGEGETQYF. The CDR3 region has the DNA TGTGCCAGCAGCCCCGGTTTAACAGGGGAAGGAGAGACCCAGTACTTC.